This T cell receptor (beta chain) was identified during a study of beta chain features in type 1 diabetes. Reverse transcription of all isolated RNA meant that expressed TCRB transcripts were sequenced. Here immunoSEQ multiplex PCR was the method, and the copy in TCRdb shows in-frame clones only, minus some. This sample has about 620,000 clones, with around 15% found just once. Losses at the gene ends were 8 bases for V and 5 bases for J; bases not matched to a gene: 12. Germline V CDR1 and CDR2: SNHLY, FYNNEI. CDR3 length: 15 residues. The J gene is TRBJ2-5, the V gene TRBV2, with 9 nucleotides matching TRBD1. The TCR comes from a man younger than 35 in good health. Source material: naive CD4+ T cells from blood. The CDR3 reads CASHEGTGYRETQYF. CDR3 DNA: TGTGCCAGCCACGAGGGGACAGGGTATCGGGAGACCCAGTACTTC.